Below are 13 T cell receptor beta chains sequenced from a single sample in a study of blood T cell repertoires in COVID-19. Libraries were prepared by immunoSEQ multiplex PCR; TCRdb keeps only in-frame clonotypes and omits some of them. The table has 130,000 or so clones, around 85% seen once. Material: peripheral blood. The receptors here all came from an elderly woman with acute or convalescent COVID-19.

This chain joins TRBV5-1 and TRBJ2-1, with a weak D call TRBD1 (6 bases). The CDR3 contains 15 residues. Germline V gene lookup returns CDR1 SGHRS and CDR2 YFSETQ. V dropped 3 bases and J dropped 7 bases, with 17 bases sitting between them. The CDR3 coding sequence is TGCGCCAGCAGCTGGGGTAGGGGGTTAGGGAATGAGCAGTTCTTC. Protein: CASSWGRGLGNEQFF.

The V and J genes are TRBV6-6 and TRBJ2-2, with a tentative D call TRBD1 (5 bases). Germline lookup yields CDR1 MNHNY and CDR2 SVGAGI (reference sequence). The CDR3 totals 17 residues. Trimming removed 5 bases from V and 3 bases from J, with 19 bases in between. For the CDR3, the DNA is TGTGCCAGCAGTCGTTCCGGACACCTTACACACACCGGGGAGCTGTTTTTT. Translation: CASSRSGHLTHTGELFF.

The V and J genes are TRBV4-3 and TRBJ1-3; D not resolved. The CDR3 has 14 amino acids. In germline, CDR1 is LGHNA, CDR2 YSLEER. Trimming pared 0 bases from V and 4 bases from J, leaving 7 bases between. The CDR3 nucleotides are TGCGCCAGCAGCCAAGAGACTGGGGGAAACACCATATATTTT. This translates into CASSQETGGNTIYF.

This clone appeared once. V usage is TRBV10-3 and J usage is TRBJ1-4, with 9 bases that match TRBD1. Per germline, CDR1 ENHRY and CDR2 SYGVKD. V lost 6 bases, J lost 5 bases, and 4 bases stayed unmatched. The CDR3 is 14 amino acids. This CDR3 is CAIRRDRGNEKLFF. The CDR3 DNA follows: TGTGCCATCAGAAGAGACAGGGGGAATGAAAAACTGTTTTTT.

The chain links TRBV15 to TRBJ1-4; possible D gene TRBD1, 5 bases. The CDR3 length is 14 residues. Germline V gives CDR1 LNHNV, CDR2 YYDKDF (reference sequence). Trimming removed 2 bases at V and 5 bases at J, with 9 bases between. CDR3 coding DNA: TGTGCCACCAGCAGACAGGGATCGAATGAAAAACTGTTTTTT. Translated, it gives CATSRQGSNEKLFF.

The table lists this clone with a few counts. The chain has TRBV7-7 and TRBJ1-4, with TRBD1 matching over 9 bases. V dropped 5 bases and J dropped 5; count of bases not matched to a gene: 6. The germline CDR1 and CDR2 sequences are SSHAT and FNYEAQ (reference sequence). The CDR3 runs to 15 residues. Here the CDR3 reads CASSRGTGSNEKLFF. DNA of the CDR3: TGTGCCAGCAGCCGAGGGACAGGGAGCAATGAAAAACTGTTTTTT.

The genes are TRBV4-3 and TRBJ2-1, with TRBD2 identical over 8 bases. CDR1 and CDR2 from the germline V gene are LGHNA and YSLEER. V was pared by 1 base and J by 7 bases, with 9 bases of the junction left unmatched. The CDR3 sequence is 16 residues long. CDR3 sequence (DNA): TGCGCCAGCAGCCAAGGGGGAAGCGGGGGCGTGAATGAGCAGTTCTTC. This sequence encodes CASSQGGSGGVNEQFF.

The CDR3 DNA follows: TGTGCCAGCAGTTTGATTTACCTTAGGAACACTGAAGCTTTCTTT. Protein product: CASSLIYLRNTEAFF. The chain couples TRBV27 to TRBJ1-1; D uncertain. Between the trimmed V and J ends, which lost 3 bases and 1 base, there was a span of 12 bases. The CDR3 sequence is 15 residues long. Per germline, CDR1 MNHEY and CDR2 SMNVEV (reference sequence).

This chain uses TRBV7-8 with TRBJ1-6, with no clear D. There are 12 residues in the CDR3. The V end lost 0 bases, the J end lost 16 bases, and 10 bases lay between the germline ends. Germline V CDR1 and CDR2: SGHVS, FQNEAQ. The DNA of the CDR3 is TGTGCCAGCAGCTTAGCCGGAGACGGACTCCACTTT. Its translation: CASSLAGDGLHF.

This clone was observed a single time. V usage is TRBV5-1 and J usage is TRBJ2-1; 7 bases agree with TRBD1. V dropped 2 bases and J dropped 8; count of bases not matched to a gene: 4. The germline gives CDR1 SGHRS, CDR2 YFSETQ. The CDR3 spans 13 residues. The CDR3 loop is CASSFRQGYEQFF. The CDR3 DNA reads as TGCGCCAGCAGCTTCCGACAGGGCTATGAGCAGTTCTTC. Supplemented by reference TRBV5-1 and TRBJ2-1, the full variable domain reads KAGVTQTPRYLIKTRGQQVTLSCSPISGHRSVSWYQQTPGQGLQFLFEYFSETQRNKGNFPGRFSGRQFSNSRSEMNVSTLELGDSALYLCASSFRQGYEQFFGPGTRLTVL.

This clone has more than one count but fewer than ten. The CDR3 DNA is TGTGCCAGTGGTCCAGGGAACAATCAGCCCCAGCATTTT. Its translation is CASGPGNNQPQHF. The chain recombines TRBV27 with TRBJ1-5; D perhaps matches TRBD1 (5 bases). The CDR3 sequence is 13 residues long. V gave up 9 bases and J gave up 3 bases, with 12 bases separating them. Germline values: CDR1 MNHEY, CDR2 SMNVEV (reference sequence).

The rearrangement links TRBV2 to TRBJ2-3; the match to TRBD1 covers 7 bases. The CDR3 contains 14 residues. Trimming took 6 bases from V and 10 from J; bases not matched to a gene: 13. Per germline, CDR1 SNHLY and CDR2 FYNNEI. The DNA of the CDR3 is TGTGCCAGCAGGGGACAGAGTAAAGGGGCTCCGCAGTATTTT. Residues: CASRGQSKGAPQYF.

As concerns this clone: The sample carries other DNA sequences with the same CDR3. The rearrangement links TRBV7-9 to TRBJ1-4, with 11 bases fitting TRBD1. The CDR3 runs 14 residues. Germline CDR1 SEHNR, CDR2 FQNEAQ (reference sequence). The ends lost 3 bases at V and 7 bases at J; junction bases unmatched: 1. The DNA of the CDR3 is TGTGCCAGCAGCTTGGGACAGGGGGGTGAAAAACTGTTTTTT. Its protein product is CASSLGQGGEKLFF.